This T cell receptor beta chain was observed in a study of beta chain features in type 1 diabetes. Study as a whole: Patients did not differ from healthy donors in age, gender or cell yield. Sorted cells from all samples, numbering 107,917,701, were examined. Overall study findings and caveats: Whether TCRB rearrangement is influenced by HLA type went unresolved here.

The sample holds a few counts of this clone. Its specificity is unknown. TCRB transcripts that were expressed got sequenced, as all of the isolated RNA had been reverse transcribed. Libraries were prepared by immunoSEQ multiplex PCR; TCRdb keeps only in-frame clonotypes and omits some of them. This table has approximately 140,000 clones, roughly 9.7% appearing once. Sequencing was carried out using central memory CD4+ T cells from blood. The source is a woman aged 40-49 years in good health.

CDR3 nucleotides: TGTGCCAGCAGCGAAGGCCCTAACACTGAAGCTTTCTTT. It translates to CASSEGPNTEAFF. The chain carries TRBV25-1 and TRBJ1-1; D gene ambiguous. The germline V and J ends were trimmed by 6 bases and 2 bases, with 10 bases remaining between them. CDR1 and CDR2 (germline): MGHDK, SYGVNS. The CDR3 loop spans 13 amino acids.